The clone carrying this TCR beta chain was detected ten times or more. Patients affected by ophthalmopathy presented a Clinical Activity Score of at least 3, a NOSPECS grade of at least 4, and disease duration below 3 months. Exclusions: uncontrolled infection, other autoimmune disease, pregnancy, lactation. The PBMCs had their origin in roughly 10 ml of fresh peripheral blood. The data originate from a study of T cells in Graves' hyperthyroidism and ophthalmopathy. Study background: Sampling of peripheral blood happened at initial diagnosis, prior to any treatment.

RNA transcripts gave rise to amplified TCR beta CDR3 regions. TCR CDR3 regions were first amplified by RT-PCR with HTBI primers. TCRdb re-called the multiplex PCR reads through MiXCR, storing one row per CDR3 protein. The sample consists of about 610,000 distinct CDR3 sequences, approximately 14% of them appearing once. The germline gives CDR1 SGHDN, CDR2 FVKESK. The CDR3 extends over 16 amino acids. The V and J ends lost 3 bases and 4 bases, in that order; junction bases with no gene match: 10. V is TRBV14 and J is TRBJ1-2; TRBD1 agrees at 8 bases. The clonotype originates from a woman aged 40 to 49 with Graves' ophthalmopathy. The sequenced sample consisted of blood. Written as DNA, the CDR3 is TGTGCCAGCAGCCAGACCAGACCGGGGACAGGCTATGGCTACACCTTC. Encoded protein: CASSQTRPGTGYGYTF.